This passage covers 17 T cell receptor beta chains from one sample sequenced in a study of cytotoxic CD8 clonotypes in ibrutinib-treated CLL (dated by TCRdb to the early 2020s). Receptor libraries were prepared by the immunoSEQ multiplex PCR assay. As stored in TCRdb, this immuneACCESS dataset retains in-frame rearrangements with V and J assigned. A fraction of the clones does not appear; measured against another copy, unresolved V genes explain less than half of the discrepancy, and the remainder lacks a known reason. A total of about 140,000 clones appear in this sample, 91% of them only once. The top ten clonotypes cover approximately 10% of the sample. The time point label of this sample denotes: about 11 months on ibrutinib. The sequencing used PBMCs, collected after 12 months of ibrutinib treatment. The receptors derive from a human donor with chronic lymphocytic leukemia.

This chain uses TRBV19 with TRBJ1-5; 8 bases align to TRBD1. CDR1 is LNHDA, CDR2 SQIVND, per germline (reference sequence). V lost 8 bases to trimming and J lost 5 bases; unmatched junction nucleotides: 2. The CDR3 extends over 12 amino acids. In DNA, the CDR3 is TGTGCCAGTGACAGGGGCGATCAGCCCCAGCATTTT. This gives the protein CASDRGDQPQHF. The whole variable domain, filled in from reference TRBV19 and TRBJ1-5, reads DGGITQSPKYLFRKEGQNVTLSCEQNLNHDAMYWYRQDPGQGLRLIYYSQIVNDFQKGDIAEGYSVSREKKESFPLTVTSAQKNPTAFYLCASDRGDQPQHFGDGTRLSIL.

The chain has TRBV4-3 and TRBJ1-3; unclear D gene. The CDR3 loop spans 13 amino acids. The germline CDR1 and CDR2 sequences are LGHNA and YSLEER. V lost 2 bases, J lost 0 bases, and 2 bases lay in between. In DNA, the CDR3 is TGCGCCAGCAGCCAAACCTCTGGAAACACCATATATTTT. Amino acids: CASSQTSGNTIYF.

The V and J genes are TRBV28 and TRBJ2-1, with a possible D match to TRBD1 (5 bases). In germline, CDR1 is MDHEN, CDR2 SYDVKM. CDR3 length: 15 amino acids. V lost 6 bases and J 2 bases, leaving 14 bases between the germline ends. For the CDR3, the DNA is TGTGCCAGCAGCCAGGGTTCCCCAGCCTACAATGAGCAGTTCTTC. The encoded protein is CASSQGSPAYNEQFF.

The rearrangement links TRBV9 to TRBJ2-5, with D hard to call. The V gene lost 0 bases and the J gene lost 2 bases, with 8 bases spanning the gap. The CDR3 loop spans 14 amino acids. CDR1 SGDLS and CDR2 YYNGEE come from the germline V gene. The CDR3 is CASSVGPTQETQYF. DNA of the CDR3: TGTGCCAGCAGCGTAGGCCCAACTCAAGAGACCCAGTACTTC.

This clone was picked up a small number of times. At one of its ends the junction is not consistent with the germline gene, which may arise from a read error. CDR3 amino acids: CASSLAGGTSANEQFF. The CDR3 DNA reads TGTGCCAGCAGCCTAGCAGGCGGGACTAGCGCAAATGAGCAGTTCTTC. This rearrangement joins TRBV7-8 to TRBJ2-1; 10 nucleotides match TRBD2. The CDR3 length is 16 residues. Germline V lookup: CDR1 SGHVS, CDR2 FQNEAQ.

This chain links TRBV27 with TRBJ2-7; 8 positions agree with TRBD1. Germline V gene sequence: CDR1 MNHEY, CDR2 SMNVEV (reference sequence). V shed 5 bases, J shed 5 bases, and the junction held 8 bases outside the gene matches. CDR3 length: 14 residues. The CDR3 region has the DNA TGTGCCAGCAGTCCCCGGACAGGGTACCACGAGCAGTACTTC. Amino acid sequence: CASSPRTGYHEQYF.

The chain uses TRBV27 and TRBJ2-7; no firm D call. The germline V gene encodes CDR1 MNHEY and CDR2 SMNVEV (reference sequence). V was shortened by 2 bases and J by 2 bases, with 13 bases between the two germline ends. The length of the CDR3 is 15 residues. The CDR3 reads CASSLRGLGAYEQYF. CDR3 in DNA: TGTGCCAGCAGTTTAAGAGGTCTCGGAGCCTACGAGCAGTACTTC.

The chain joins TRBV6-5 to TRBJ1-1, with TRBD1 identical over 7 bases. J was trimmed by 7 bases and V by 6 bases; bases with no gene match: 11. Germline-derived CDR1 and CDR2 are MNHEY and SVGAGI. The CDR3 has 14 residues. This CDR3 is CASRPGQVSLEAFF. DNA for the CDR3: TGTGCCAGCAGACCCGGACAGGTTTCCCTTGAAGCTTTCTTT.

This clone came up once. This CDR3 is CASRRENSGTQYF. CDR3 DNA sequence: TGTGCCAGCAGAAGGGAGAATTCGGGTACGCAGTATTTT. V usage is TRBV6-6 and J usage is TRBJ2-3; a weak D match, TRBD2 (5 bases). There are 13 residues in the CDR3. The germline V gene encodes CDR1 MNHNY and CDR2 SVGAGI (reference sequence). Trimming shortened V by 6 bases and J by 8 bases, and 15 bases separated the two germline ends.

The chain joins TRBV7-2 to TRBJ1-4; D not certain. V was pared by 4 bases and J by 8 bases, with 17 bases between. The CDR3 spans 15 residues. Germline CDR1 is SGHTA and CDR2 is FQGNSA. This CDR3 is CASSSTGPGREKLFF. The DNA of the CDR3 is TGTGCCAGCAGCTCAACCGGACCAGGCAGGGAAAAACTGTTTTTT.

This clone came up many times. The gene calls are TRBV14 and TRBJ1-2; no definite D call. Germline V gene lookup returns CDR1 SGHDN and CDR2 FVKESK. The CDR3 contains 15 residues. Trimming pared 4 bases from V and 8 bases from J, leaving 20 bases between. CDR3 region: CASSRSEGSALGYTF. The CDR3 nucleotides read TGTGCCAGCAGCCGTAGCGAGGGATCCGCCTTGGGCTACACCTTC.

CDR3 DNA: TGTGCCAGCAGTTTATCCGGGGGTGTACGTTACGAGCAGTACTTC. Protein sequence: CASSLSGGVRYEQYF. The chain has TRBV28 and TRBJ2-7; D possibly corresponds to TRBD2 (6 bases). Trimming shortened V by 1 base and J by 4 bases, and 14 bases separated the two germline ends. Germline lookup yields CDR1 MDHEN and CDR2 SYDVKM. The CDR3 contains 15 residues.

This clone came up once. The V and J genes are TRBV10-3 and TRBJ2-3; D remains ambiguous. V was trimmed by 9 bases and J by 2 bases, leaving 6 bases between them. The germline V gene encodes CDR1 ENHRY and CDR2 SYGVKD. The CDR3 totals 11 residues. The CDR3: CAIGDTDTQYF. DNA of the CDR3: TGTGCCATAGGAGACACAGATACGCAGTATTTT.

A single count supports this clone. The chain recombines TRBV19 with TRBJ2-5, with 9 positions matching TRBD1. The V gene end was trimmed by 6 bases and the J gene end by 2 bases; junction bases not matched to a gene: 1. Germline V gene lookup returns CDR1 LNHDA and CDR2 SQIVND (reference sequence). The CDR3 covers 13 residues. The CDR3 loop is CASRGTGQETQYF. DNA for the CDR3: TGTGCCAGTAGGGGGACAGGGCAAGAGACCCAGTACTTC.

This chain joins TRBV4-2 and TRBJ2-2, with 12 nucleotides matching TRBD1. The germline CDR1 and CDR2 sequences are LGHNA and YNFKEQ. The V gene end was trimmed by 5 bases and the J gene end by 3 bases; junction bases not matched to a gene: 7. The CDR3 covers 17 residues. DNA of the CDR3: TGTGCCAGCAGCGGAGCGGGACAGGGGGCCGACACCGGGGAGCTGTTTTTT. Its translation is CASSGAGQGADTGELFF.

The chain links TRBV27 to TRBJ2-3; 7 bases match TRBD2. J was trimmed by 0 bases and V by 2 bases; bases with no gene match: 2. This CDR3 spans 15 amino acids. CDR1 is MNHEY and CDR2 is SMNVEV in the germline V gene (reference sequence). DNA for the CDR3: TGTGCCAGCAGTTTACAGGGAGGGAGCACAGATACGCAGTATTTT. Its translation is CASSLQGGSTDTQYF.

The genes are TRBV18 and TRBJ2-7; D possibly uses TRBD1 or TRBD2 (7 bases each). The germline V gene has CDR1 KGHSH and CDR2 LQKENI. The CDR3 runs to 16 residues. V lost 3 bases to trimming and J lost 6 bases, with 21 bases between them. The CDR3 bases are TGTGCCAGCTCACCCACAAACGACCTCAGGGGGGGCGAGCAGTACTTC. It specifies CASSPTNDLRGGEQYF. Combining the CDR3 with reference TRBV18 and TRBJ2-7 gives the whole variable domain NAGVMQNPRHLVRRRGQEARLRCSPMKGHSHVYWYRQLPEEGLKFMVYLQKENIIDESGMPKERFSAEFPKEGPSILRIQQVVRGDSAAYFCASSPTNDLRGGEQYFGPGTRLTVT.